Shown below are 6 T cell receptor beta chains from a single sample sequenced in a study of cytomegalovirus exposure and HLA in healthy donors. Vbeta (60) and Jbeta (13) primers were used in the PCR. Only in-frame clones appear in the TCRdb table, and some are missing; sequencing was by immunoSEQ multiplex PCR. The table lists 150,000 or so clones, over 65% of them singletons. The specimen sequenced was PBMCs. Every receptor here comes from a man in his forties in good health and CMV-seropositive.

This clone occurred a few times. V usage is TRBV27 and J usage is TRBJ2-3, with TRBD2 identical over 13 bases. Trimming removed 8 bases from V and 12 bases from J; junction bases left unmatched: 8. CDR1 and CDR2 from the germline V gene are MNHEY and SMNVEV (reference sequence). This CDR3 is 13 amino acids long. Here the CDR3 DNA reads TGTGCCAGCGGCAGCTCGGGACTAGCGGGACAGTATTTT. As protein: CASGSSGLAGQYF.

CDR3 sequence reads: CASSPLTGHFYEQYF. The CDR3 bases are TGTGCCAGCAGTCCCTTGACAGGACACTTTTACGAGCAGTACTTC. The V gene is TRBV28, the J gene TRBJ2-7; the D gene is possibly TRBD1 (6 bases). The CDR3 runs 15 residues. V was cut by 5 bases and J by 4 bases, with 18 bases left in between. Germline V lookup: CDR1 MDHEN, CDR2 SYDVKM.

The CDR3 here is CASSSGQVGEKLFF. DNA of the CDR3: TGCGCCAGCAGCTCGGGACAGGTCGGGGAAAAACTGTTTTTT. V usage is TRBV5-1 and J usage is TRBJ1-4, with TRBD1 identical over 8 bases. From germline, CDR1 is SGHRS and CDR2 YFSETQ. This CDR3 is built from 14 residues. V was pared by 3 bases and J by 8 bases, with 6 bases of the junction left unmatched.

This chain joins TRBV6-5 and TRBJ1-1; 10 bases are a match to TRBD1. The junction had 8 bases not matched to a gene; V was cut back by 7 bases and J by 3 bases. Germline lookup yields CDR1 MNHEY and CDR2 SVGAGI. The CDR3 has 15 amino acids. The CDR3 loop reads CASTPQDRGYTEAFF. The CDR3 DNA sequence: TGTGCCAGCACCCCACAGGACAGGGGGTACACTGAAGCTTTCTTT.

The genes are TRBV5-4 and TRBJ1-2; 11 nucleotides line up with TRBD1. The CDR3 is made up of 14 amino acids. Trimming removed 3 bases from V and 8 bases from J; junction bases left unmatched: 6. Germline V gene lookup returns CDR1 SGHNT and CDR2 YYREEE (reference sequence). CDR3 bases: TGTGCCAGCAGCTCGGACAGGGGGCTACAGGGCTACACCTTC. It translates to CASSSDRGLQGYTF.

V gene TRBV19 combines with J gene TRBJ1-1; D not certain. Per the germline V gene, CDR1 is LNHDA and CDR2 is SQIVND (reference sequence). This CDR3 has 15 residues. Deletions cut 3 bases from V and 1 base from J, with 12 bases between. CDR3 sequence: CASSIGGTTNTEAFF. The CDR3 DNA reads as TGTGCCAGTAGTATCGGCGGAACTACGAACACTGAAGCTTTCTTT.